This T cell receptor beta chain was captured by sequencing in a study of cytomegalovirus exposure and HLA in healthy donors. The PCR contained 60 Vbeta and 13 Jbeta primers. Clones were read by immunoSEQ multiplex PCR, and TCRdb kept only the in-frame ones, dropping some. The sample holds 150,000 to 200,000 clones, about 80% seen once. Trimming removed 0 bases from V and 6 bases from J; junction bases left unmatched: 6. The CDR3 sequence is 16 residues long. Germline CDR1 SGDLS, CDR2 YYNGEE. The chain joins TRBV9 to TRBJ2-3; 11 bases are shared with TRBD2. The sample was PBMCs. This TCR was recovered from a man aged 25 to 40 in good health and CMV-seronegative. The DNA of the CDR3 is TGTGCCAGCAGCGTAGCTGTAGCGGGAGGGAGGGATACGCAGTATTTT. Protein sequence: CASSVAVAGGRDTQYF. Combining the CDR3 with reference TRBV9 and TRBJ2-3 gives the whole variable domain DSGVTQTPKHLITATGQRVTLRCSPRSGDLSVYWYQQSLDQGLQFLIQYYNGEERAKGNILERFSAQQFPDLHSELNLSSLELGDSALYFCASSVAVAGGRDTQYFGPGTRLTVL.